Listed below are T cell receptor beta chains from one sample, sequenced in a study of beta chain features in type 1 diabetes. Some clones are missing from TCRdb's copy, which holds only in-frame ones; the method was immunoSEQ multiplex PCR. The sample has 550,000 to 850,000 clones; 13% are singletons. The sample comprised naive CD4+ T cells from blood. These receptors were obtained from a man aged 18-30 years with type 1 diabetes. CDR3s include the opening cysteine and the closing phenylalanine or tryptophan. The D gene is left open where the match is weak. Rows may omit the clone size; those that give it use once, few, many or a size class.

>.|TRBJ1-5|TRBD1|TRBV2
CASSGQGRSNQPQHF
TGTGCCAGCAGTGGACAGGGGAGAAGCAATCAGCCCCAGCATTTT
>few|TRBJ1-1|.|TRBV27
CASRSDGTLTEAFF
TGTGCCAGCAGGTCTGACGGGACACTGACTGAAGCTTTCTTT
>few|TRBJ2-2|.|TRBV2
CASSWPANTGELFF
TGTGCCAGCAGTTGGCCAGCGAACACCGGGGAGCTGTTTTTT
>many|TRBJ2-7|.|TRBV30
CAWSSSYEQYF
TGTGCCTGGAGTAGCTCCTACGAGCAGTACTTC
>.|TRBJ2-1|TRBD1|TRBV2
CASRTGPSYNEQFF
TGTGCCAGCAGGACAGGGCCCTCCTACAATGAGCAGTTCTTC
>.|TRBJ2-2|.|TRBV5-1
CASSLERSDTGELFF
TGCGCCAGCAGCTTGGAGCGGTCTGACACCGGGGAGCTGTTTTTT
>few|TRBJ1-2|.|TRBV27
CASSLMGNYGYTF
TGTGCCAGCAGTTTAATGGGAAACTATGGCTACACCTTC
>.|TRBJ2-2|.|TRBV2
CASGGYTGELFF
TGTGCCAGCGGGGGCTACACCGGGGAGCTGTTTTTT
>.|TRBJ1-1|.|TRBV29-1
CSVVTNTEAFF
TGCAGCGTTGTTACGAACACTGAAGCTTTCTTT
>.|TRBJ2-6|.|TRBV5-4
CASSRTSGGAGANVLTF
TGTGCCAGCAGCCGTACATCTGGGGGAGCTGGGGCCAACGTCCTGACTTTC
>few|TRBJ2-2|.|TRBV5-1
CASSLAKGPNTGELFF
TGCGCCAGCAGCTTGGCAAAGGGGCCGAACACCGGGGAGCTGTTTTTT
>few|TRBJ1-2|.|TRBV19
CASNLWSGGYTF
TGTGCCAGTAACCTTTGGTCGGGAGGCTACACCTTC
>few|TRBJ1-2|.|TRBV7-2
CASSTGPGQSGYTF
TGTGCCAGCAGCACGGGGCCGGGTCAGAGTGGCTACACCTTC
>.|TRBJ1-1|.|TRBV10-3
CAISPEASTEAFF
TGTGCCATCAGCCCGGAGGCCTCCACTGAAGCTTTCTTT
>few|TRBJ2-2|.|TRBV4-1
CASSQADRNTGELFF
TGCGCCAGCAGCCAAGCGGACAGGAACACCGGGGAGCTGTTTTTT
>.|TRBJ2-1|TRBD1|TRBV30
CAWSAGQADNEQFF
TGTGCCTGGAGTGCGGGACAGGCCGACAATGAGCAGTTCTTC
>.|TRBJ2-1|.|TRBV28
CASTPRTAMSQFF
TGTGCCAGCACCCCAAGGACAGCCATGAGTCAGTTCTTC
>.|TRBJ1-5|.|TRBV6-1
CASSASNRVENQPQHF
TGTGCCAGCAGTGCGTCGAACAGGGTTGAGAACCAGCCCCAGCATTTT
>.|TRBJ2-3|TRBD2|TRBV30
CAWSDGTSGVDTQYF
TGTGCCTGGAGCGATGGGACTAGCGGGGTGGATACGCAGTATTTT
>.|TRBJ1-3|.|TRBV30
CAWSAGSGNTIYF
TGTGCCTGGAGTGCAGGGTCTGGAAACACCATATATTTT
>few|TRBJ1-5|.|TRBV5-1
CASSRDPGTNQPQHF
TGCGCCAGCAGTCGGGACCCGGGGACCAATCAGCCCCAGCATTTT
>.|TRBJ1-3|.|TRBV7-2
CASSLDPLGASGNTIYF
TGTGCCAGCAGCTTAGACCCGTTGGGAGCCTCTGGAAACACCATATATTTT
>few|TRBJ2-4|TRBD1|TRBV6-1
CASRTTGVWGNIQYF
TGTGCCAGCAGAACGACAGGGGTTTGGGGAAACATTCAGTACTTC
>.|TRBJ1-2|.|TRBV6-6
CASSYPGNGYTF
TGTGCCAGCAGTTACCCCGGGAATGGCTACACCTTC
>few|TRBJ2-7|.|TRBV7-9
CASSPTLDEQYF
TGTGCCAGCAGCCCAACCCTGGACGAGCAGTACTTC
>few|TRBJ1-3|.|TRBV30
CAWSRGDSGNTIYF
TGTGCCTGGAGTCGGGGAGACTCTGGAAACACCATATATTTT
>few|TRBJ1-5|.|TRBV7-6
CASSTGAGGNQPQHF
TGTGCCAGCAGCACCGGGGCCGGGGGCAATCAGCCCCAGCATTTT
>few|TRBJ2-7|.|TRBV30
CACLKRQFSYEQYF
TGTGCCTGTTTAAAAAGACAGTTCTCCTACGAGCAGTACTTC
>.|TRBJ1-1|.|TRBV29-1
CSVVRNLNTEAFF
TGCAGCGTTGTCAGGAATTTGAACACTGAGGCTTTCTTT
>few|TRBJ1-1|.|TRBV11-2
CASSPREQNTEAFF
TGTGCCAGCAGCCCGCGCGAGCAGAACACTGAAGCTTTCTTT